The 21 T cell receptor beta chains reported below all come from one sample, sequenced in a study of Tregs in tolerant kidney transplant recipients (dated 2019 in TCRdb). Library construction relied on the immunoSEQ multiplex PCR assay. In its TCRdb copy, this immuneACCESS table keeps in-frame sequences only and misses some clones. Where compared with another copy, unresolved V genes explain less than half of these, and the others have no known cause. The sample table records tens of thousands of clones; over 85% of these occur just once. About 1.5% of the sample is held by the ten biggest clonotypes. Transplants used related donors with nonmyeloablative bone marrow transplantation; mixed chimerism was transient in the human trials. The sequencing used CD4+ T cells from blood (PBMCs), collected 12 months after the transplant. The receptors were gathered from a human patient who received a combined kidney and bone marrow transplant. Some T cells may be donor cells from the graft after a transplant.

V is TRBV30 and J is TRBJ1-2, with 7 bases lining up with TRBD1. The CDR3 extends over 16 amino acids. Unmatched junction bases numbered 13, after V lost 0 bases and J lost 6 bases. Germline V gives CDR1 GTSNPN, CDR2 SVGIG (reference sequence). CDR3 residues: CAWSVNSPTGLHGYTF. The CDR3 DNA sequence: TGTGCCTGGAGTGTAAACTCCCCGACAGGGCTCCATGGCTACACCTTC.

With respect to this clone: Other DNA sequences in this sample translate to the same CDR3. The chain links TRBV6-6 to TRBJ1-3, with a possible D match to TRBD1 (6 bases). CDR3 length equals 14 residues. V lost 9 bases, J lost 0 bases, and 12 bases lay in between. Germline CDR1 reads MNHNY; CDR2 reads SVGAGI (reference sequence). CDR3 in amino acids: CASLGDTSGNTIYF. In DNA, the CDR3 is TGTGCCAGTCTAGGGGACACCTCTGGAAACACCATATATTTT.

The chain employs TRBV5-1 and TRBJ2-5; TRBD2 aligns across 13 bases. The length of the CDR3 is 20 residues. Germline CDR1 and CDR2: SGHRS and YFSETQ. The trim removed 0 bases at V and 1 base at J, leaving 12 bases unmatched. In DNA, the CDR3 is TGCGCCAGCAGCTTGGCTACTAGCGGGGGGGCCTCACCCTTCCAAGAGACCCAGTACTTC. Translation: CASSLATSGGASPFQETQYF.

This chain connects TRBV11-2 to TRBJ2-7; D is possibly TRBD1 (5 bases). Germline assignment: CDR1 SGHAT and CDR2 FQNNGV. This CDR3 contains 14 residues. V lost 0 bases, J lost 6 bases, and 12 bases lay in between. The CDR3 loop is CASSLEGRVVEQYF. DNA for the CDR3: TGTGCCAGCAGCTTAGAGGGCAGGGTGGTCGAGCAGTACTTC.

This clone was seen a handful of times. CDR3 DNA: TGTGCCAGCAGTGAAGCACGGACAGTCGGAAACACCATATATTTT. This translates into CASSEARTVGNTIYF. V is TRBV6-1 and J is TRBJ1-3; the D gene is possibly TRBD1 (6 bases). Trimming removed 0 bases from V and 4 bases from J, with 10 bases in between. The germline gives CDR1 MNHNS, CDR2 SASEGT. The CDR3 spans 15 residues.

The V and J genes are TRBV5-1 and TRBJ2-5; D ambiguous. Trimming removed 5 bases at V and 4 bases at J, with 15 bases between. The germline V gene has CDR1 SGHRS and CDR2 YFSETQ. This CDR3 spans 14 amino acids. CDR3 region: CASRALMTGETQYF. The CDR3 region has the DNA TGCGCCAGCAGGGCTCTTATGACGGGAGAGACCCAGTACTTC.

The chain links TRBV10-3 to TRBJ2-5; the match to TRBD2 covers 9 bases. J lost 2 bases, V lost 5 bases, and 9 bases had no gene match. CDR3 length: 16 amino acids. Germline CDR1 ENHRY, CDR2 SYGVKD. Written as DNA, the CDR3 is TGTGCCATCAGTATTTTTAGCGGGAGAGATCAAGAGACCCAGTACTTC. Translated, it gives CAISIFSGRDQETQYF.

The rearrangement joins TRBV4-3 to TRBJ2-7; 7 nucleotides agree with TRBD2. This CDR3 has 15 residues. CDR1 LGHNA and CDR2 YSLEER come from the germline V gene. Losses at the gene ends were 4 bases for V and 0 bases for J; bases not matched to a gene: 6. CDR3 loop: CASSPNPSGSYEQYF. As DNA, the CDR3 is TGCGCCAGCAGCCCGAACCCTAGCGGCTCCTACGAGCAGTACTTC.

The V call is TRBV5-1, the J call TRBJ2-5, with TRBD2 matching over 10 bases. J was trimmed by 2 bases and V by 7 bases; bases with no gene match: 5. Germline-derived CDR1 and CDR2 are SGHRS and YFSETQ. This CDR3 comprises 14 residues. The CDR3 loop is CASALLAGQETQYF. CDR3 nucleotide sequence: TGCGCCAGCGCCCTACTAGCGGGGCAAGAGACCCAGTACTTC.

The V call is TRBV5-1, the J call TRBJ2-7; TRBD2 matches at 9 bases. CDR1 SGHRS and CDR2 YFSETQ come from the germline V gene. The CDR3 extends over 15 amino acids. With 4 bases clipped from V and 0 bases from J, the junction kept 5 bases outside the gene matches. CDR3 DNA: TGCGCCAGCAGCGGCTGGCGGGGGGGCTCCTACGAGCAGTACTTC. Its translation: CASSGWRGGSYEQYF.

The chain recombines TRBV28 with TRBJ1-2; D uncertain. Trimming removed 1 base at V and 3 bases at J, with 9 bases between. Germline CDR1 and CDR2: MDHEN and SYDVKM. The CDR3 totals 14 residues. CDR3 in DNA: TGTGCCAGCAGTTTATTTGGGCAGGACTATGGCTACACCTTC. It encodes CASSLFGQDYGYTF.

This chain connects TRBV4-1 to TRBJ1-6, with TRBD1 as a possible D gene (5 bases). V was pared by 3 bases and J by 7 bases, with 13 bases between. Germline assignment: CDR1 MGHRA and CDR2 YSYEKL. This CDR3 is 15 amino acids long. The CDR3: CASSHDGGGNSPLHF. The CDR3 DNA is TGCGCCAGCAGCCACGACGGGGGGGGGAATTCACCCCTCCACTTT.

The chain carries TRBV4-3 and TRBJ2-7; D is unresolved. Trimming stripped 0 bases from V and 1 base from J, with 7 bases between. Germline assignment: CDR1 LGHNA and CDR2 YSLEER. This CDR3 has 14 residues. The CDR3 here is CASSQEPRSYEQYF. The CDR3 DNA is TGCGCCAGCAGCCAAGAGCCCAGATCCTACGAGCAGTACTTC.

The J gene is TRBJ2-7, the V gene TRBV7-2; maybe TRBD2 (7 bases). Trimming pared 0 bases from V and 5 bases from J, leaving 14 bases between. The CDR3 length is 15 residues. The germline CDR1 and CDR2 sequences are SGHTA and FQGNSA. The CDR3 DNA sequence: TGTGCCAGCAGCTTAGCACTAGGGGGGGCAAACGAGCAGTACTTC. Amino acids: CASSLALGGANEQYF.

The chain employs TRBV6-6 and TRBJ1-4; D remains unclear. The CDR3 loop spans 16 amino acids. CDR1 MNHNY and CDR2 SVGAGI come from the germline V gene (reference sequence). The germline V and J ends were trimmed by 0 bases and 2 bases, with 10 bases remaining between them. CDR3: CASSYSVLYTNEKLFF. As DNA, the CDR3 is TGTGCCAGCAGTTACTCGGTACTTTATACTAATGAAAAACTGTTTTTT.

The chain uses TRBV13 and TRBJ2-5; weak D call: TRBD1 (6 bases). The CDR3 consists of 15 residues. The germline V gene has CDR1 PRHDT and CDR2 FYEKMQ (reference sequence). Trimming cost V 3 bases and J 2 bases, with 13 bases left between them. CDR3 coding DNA: TGTGCCAGCAGCTTGGGCAGGGGTTATCAAGAGACCCAGTACTTC. Residues: CASSLGRGYQETQYF.

The chain links TRBV11-3 to TRBJ2-7; 8 bases fit TRBD2. Germline V gene sequence: CDR1 SGHNT, CDR2 YENEEA. Trimming cost V 5 bases and J 1 base; bases outside gene matches: 7. This CDR3 spans 15 amino acids. CDR3 sequence: CASSPQTSVSYEQYF. The CDR3 region has the DNA TGTGCCAGCAGCCCGCAGACTAGCGTGTCCTACGAGCAGTACTTC.

The V gene is TRBV7-2, the J gene TRBJ1-2, with no clear D. This CDR3 is 12 amino acids long. Looked up from germline, CDR1 is SGHTA and CDR2 is FQGNSA. Trimming stripped 6 bases from V and 4 bases from J, with 9 bases between. DNA for the CDR3: TGTGCCAGCAGTCCTGGCCCCTATGGCTACACCTTC. Amino acids: CASSPGPYGYTF.

The V gene is TRBV5-1, the J gene TRBJ2-7, with D uncertain. Trimming cost V 0 bases and J 4 bases, with 5 bases left between them. This CDR3 region has 12 residues. CDR1 SGHRS and CDR2 YFSETQ come from the germline V gene. The CDR3 protein is CASSLGEYEQYF. DNA for the CDR3: TGCGCCAGCAGCTTGGGAGAGTACGAGCAGTACTTC.

V gene TRBV4-3 combines with J gene TRBJ2-2; D may be TRBD1 (5 bases). The CDR3 runs to 17 residues. CDR1 is LGHNA and CDR2 is YSLEER in the germline V gene. The V end lost 3 bases, the J end lost 1 base, and 15 bases lay between the germline ends. CDR3 DNA sequence: TGCGCCAGCAGCCAGGTCTCTAGGGGTCGGAACACCGGGGAGCTGTTTTTT. Encoded protein: CASSQVSRGRNTGELFF.

This rearrangement joins TRBV12-5 to TRBJ2-7; D uncertain. Germline V gene data show CDR1 as LGHNT and CDR2 as FRNRAP. This CDR3 has 15 amino acids. V was trimmed by 1 base and J by 0 bases, leaving 10 bases between them. The CDR3 loop reads CASGLGWRSSYEQYF. In nucleotides, the CDR3 is TGTGCTAGTGGTTTGGGGTGGAGAAGCTCCTACGAGCAGTACTTC.